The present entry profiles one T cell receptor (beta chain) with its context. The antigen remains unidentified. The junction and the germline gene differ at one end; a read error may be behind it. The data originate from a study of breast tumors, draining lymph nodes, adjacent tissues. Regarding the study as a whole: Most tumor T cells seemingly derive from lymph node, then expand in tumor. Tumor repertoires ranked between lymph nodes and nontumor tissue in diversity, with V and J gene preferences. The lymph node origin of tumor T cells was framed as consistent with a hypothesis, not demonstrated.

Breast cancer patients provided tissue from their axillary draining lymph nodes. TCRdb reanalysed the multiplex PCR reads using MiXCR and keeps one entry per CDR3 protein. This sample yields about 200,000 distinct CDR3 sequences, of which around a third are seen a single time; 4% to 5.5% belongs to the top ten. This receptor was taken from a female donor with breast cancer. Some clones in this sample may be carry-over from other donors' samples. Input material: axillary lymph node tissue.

The CDR3 sequence is CACSALRAAGGGETQYF. The CDR3 bases are TGTGCCTGCAGTGCTCTCCGCGCGGCGGGAGGGGGGGAGACCCAGTACTTC. The chain has TRBV2 and TRBJ2-5; 9 bases map to TRBD2. The CDR3 loop spans 17 amino acids. The germline V gene encodes CDR1 SNHLY and CDR2 FYNNEI.